The rows below give T cell receptor beta chains drawn from one sample of a study of shared clonotypes between healthy human individuals. Clones were sequenced by immunoSEQ multiplex PCR, and TCRdb holds only the in-frame ones, with some missing. Counted here are about 2.2 million clones, 93% occurring once; the ten biggest clones make up over 1.5%. Sequenced input: naive CD8+ T cells from PBMCs. The receptors shown here come from a man younger than 30 in good health. Some clones in this sample may be carry-over from other donors' samples. CDR3s include the opening cysteine and the closing phenylalanine or tryptophan. The order of the fields is D gene, V gene, clone size, CDR3 length, J gene, CDR3 protein, CDR3 DNA. A D gene is named only where the DNA matches it firmly. Not every row has a clone size; where given, it reads once, few, many or a size class.

>NA|TRBV9|NA|13|TRBJ2-1
CASSVGPTNEQFF
TGTGCCAGCAGCGTAGGCCCCACTAATGAGCAGTTCTTC
>NA|TRBV6-5|NA|15|TRBJ2-6
CASSYIASGANVLTF
TGTGCCAGCAGTTACATAGCCTCTGGGGCCAACGTCCTGACTTTC
>NA|TRBV7-9|NA|13|TRBJ1-1
CASSPTRGTEAFF
TGTGCCAGCAGCCCGACGCGTGGCACTGAAGCTTTCTTT
>NA|TRBV7-9|NA|15|TRBJ2-1
CASSPKEGTYNEQFF
TGTGCCAGCAGCCCCAAGGAGGGGACCTACAATGAGCAGTTCTTC
>NA|TRBV11-2|NA|11|TRBJ2-1
CASSAWDEQFF
TGTGCCAGCAGCGCCTGGGATGAGCAGTTCTTC
>TRBD1|TRBV29-1|few|13|TRBJ1-5
CSGRTGGPQPQHF
TGCAGCGGTCGGACAGGGGGCCCTCAGCCCCAGCATTTT
>NA|TRBV10-3|NA|18|TRBJ2-2
CAISESLTWGTNTGELFF
TGTGCCATCAGTGAGTCGTTGACATGGGGCACGAACACCGGGGAGCTGTTTTTT
>NA|TRBV27|NA|14|TRBJ2-3
CASSLTERGDTQYF
TGTGCCAGCAGTCTGACTGAAAGAGGCGATACGCAGTATTTT
>NA|TRBV27|NA|15|TRBJ2-1
CASSGRWASYNEQFF
TGTGCCAGCAGTGGCCGTTGGGCATCCTACAATGAGCAGTTCTTC
>NA|TRBV19|NA|15|TRBJ1-2
CASSPTSTWNYGYTF
TGTGCCAGTAGCCCAACCTCGACTTGGAACTATGGCTACACCTTC
>TRBD2|TRBV11-1|NA|14|TRBJ2-1
CASGTSGLSIEQFF
TGTGCCAGCGGGACTAGCGGCCTTTCTATAGAGCAGTTCTTC
>NA|TRBV5-1|NA|15|TRBJ2-5
CASSLGAGIRETQYF
TGCGCCAGCAGCCTGGGTGCGGGAATTAGGGAGACCCAGTACTTC
>NA|TRBV6-1|once|15|TRBJ2-3
CASSERVKGTDTQYF
TGTGCCAGCAGTGAAAGGGTTAAAGGCACAGATACGCAGTATTTT
>NA|TRBV13|NA|15|TRBJ1-4
CASSPWRSTNEKLFF
TGTGCCAGCAGCCCCTGGCGCTCAACTAATGAAAAACTGTTTTTT
>TRBD1|TRBV7-6|once|14|TRBJ2-7
CASSPRDREGQQYF
TGTGCCAGCAGCCCACGGGACAGGGAGGGGCAGCAGTACTTC
>NA|TRBV11-2|NA|15|TRBJ2-2
CASSTRSANTGELFF
TGTGCCAGCAGCACTAGATCCGCGAACACCGGGGAGCTGTTTTTT
>NA|TRBV27|NA|16|TRBJ2-2
CASSSLPVAGPGELFF
TGTGCCAGCAGTTCCCTCCCCGTGGCCGGCCCCGGGGAGCTGTTTTTT
>NA|TRBV19|NA|14|TRBJ2-1
CASRWGRGYNEQFF
TGTGCCAGTAGATGGGGTAGAGGCTACAATGAGCAGTTCTTC
>NA|TRBV27|NA|14|TRBJ2-1
CASSLIGTNNEQFF
TGTGCCAGCAGTTTAATAGGGACGAACAATGAGCAGTTCTTC
>TRBD1|TRBV27|NA|19|TRBJ2-3
CASTSARQGTPRGRDTQYF
TGTGCCAGCACCTCGGCCCGACAGGGGACTCCTAGAGGGCGAGATACGCAGTATTTT
>TRBD1|TRBV27|NA|16|TRBJ1-2
CASSPSTGEAAYGYTF
TGTGCCAGCAGTCCCTCGACAGGGGAAGCAGCCTATGGCTACACCTTC
>NA|TRBV6-1|NA|17|TRBJ1-1
CASSEIRGRTMNTEAFF
TGTGCCAGCAGTGAAATCAGGGGCAGGACGATGAACACTGAAGCTTTCTTT
>NA|TRBV6-5|NA|16|TRBJ2-7
CASSYSITESSYEQYF
TGTGCCAGCAGTTACTCGATAACGGAGAGCTCCTACGAGCAGTACTTC
>NA|TRBV5-1|NA|13|TRBJ2-7
CASSAGISYEQYF
TGTGCCAGCAGCGCCGGGATTTCCTACGAGCAGTACTTC
>NA|TRBV19|NA|17|TRBJ1-5
CASSIPRTTPGNQPQHF
TGTGCCAGTAGTATACCGCGGACAACCCCGGGGAATCAGCCCCAGCATTTT
>NA|TRBV5-5|NA|13|TRBJ1-5
CASSLNEEEPQHF
TGTGCCAGCAGCTTGAATGAGGAGGAGCCCCAGCATTTT
>NA|TRBV9|NA|14|TRBJ2-5
CASSANPSGETQYF
TGTGCCAGCAGCGCGAATCCGAGCGGAGAGACCCAGTACTTC